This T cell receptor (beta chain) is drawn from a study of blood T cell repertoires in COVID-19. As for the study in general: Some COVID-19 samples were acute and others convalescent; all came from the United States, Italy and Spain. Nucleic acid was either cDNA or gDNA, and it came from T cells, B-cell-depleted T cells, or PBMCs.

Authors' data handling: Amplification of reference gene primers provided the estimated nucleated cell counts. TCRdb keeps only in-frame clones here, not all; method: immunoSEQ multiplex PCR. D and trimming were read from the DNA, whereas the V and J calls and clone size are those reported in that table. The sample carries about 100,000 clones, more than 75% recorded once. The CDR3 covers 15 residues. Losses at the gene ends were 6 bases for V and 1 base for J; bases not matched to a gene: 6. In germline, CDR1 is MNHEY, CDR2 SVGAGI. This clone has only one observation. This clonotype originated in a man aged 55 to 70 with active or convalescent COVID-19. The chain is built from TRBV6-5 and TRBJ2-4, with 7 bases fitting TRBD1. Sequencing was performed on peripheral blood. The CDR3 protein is CASSPTGLAKNIQYF. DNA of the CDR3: TGTGCCAGCAGCCCGACAGGGCTTGCCAAAAACATTCAGTACTTC.